The 12 T cell receptor beta chains below come from one sample, sequenced in a study of T cells in localized non-small cell lung cancer. Method: immunoSEQ multiplex PCR; TCRdb's copy keeps in-frame clones and lacks some. Altogether around 92,000 clones are present, roughly 91% being singletons, with the ten largest covering about 4%. Sequencing was performed on PBMCs, taken before any cancer treatment. These TCRs come from a woman between 35 and 75 years old with stage II squamous cell lung carcinoma.

There are a few counts of this clone. The genes are TRBV19 and TRBJ2-3, with 9 bases lining up with TRBD2. The J segment lost 6 bases and the V segment lost 3 bases, leaving 4 bases of the junction unmatched. The CDR3 runs to 14 residues. Germline loops: CDR1 LNHDA, CDR2 SQIVND (reference sequence). The CDR3 region is CASSMGGGADTQYF. The CDR3 coding sequence is TGTGCCAGTAGTATGGGCGGGGGGGCCGATACGCAGTATTTT. Full variable domain (remainder filled in from reference TRBV19 and TRBJ2-3): DGGITQSPKYLFRKEGQNVTLSCEQNLNHDAMYWYRQDPGQGLRLIYYSQIVNDFQKGDIAEGYSVSREKKESFPLTVTSAQKNPTAFYLCASSMGGGADTQYFGPGTRLTVL.

The chain recombines TRBV5-6 with TRBJ2-1, with 8 bases matching TRBD2. The germline V gene encodes CDR1 SGHDT and CDR2 YYEEEE. The J segment lost 0 bases and the V segment lost 4 bases, leaving 15 bases of the junction unmatched. The CDR3 is 19 amino acids. The CDR3 DNA reads TGTGCCAGCAGCACCTTCGGGGGGGCCCGTGAGAGCTCCTACAATGAGCAGTTCTTC. Its protein is CASSTFGGARESSYNEQFF.

The J gene is TRBJ2-2, the V gene TRBV5-1; 10 bases line up with TRBD1. CDR3 length: 18 amino acids. Trimming removed 4 bases from V and 4 bases from J; junction bases left unmatched: 13. Germline V lookup: CDR1 SGHRS, CDR2 YFSETQ. CDR3 coding DNA: TGCGCCAGCAGCACGACGCCCGGGACAGGGGCGGGCACCGGGGAGCTGTTTTTT. This gives the protein CASSTTPGTGAGTGELFF.

This chain joins TRBV5-1 and TRBJ1-2, with D uncertain. This CDR3 is built from 14 residues. Germline-derived CDR1 and CDR2 are SGHRS and YFSETQ. V was cut by 2 bases and J by 2 bases, with 10 bases left in between. The CDR3 DNA reads as TGCGCCAGCAGCTTAGAGGTCCCAAACTATGGCTACACCTTC. Its protein product is CASSLEVPNYGYTF.

This clone was recorded a few times. The chain is built from TRBV30 and TRBJ2-5, with D possibly matching TRBD2 (7 bases). Germline V gene lookup returns CDR1 GTSNPN and CDR2 SVGIG (reference sequence). The CDR3 covers 15 residues. Trimming removed 0 bases from V and 5 bases from J, with 16 bases in between. DNA of the CDR3: TGTGCCTGGAGTGTAGGGGGGGCGTCCCGGGAGACCCAGTACTTC. Translating gives CAWSVGGASRETQYF. Complete variable domain (other parts from reference TRBV30 and TRBJ2-5): SQTIHQWPATLVQPVGSPLSLECTVEGTSNPNLYWYRQAAGRGLQLLFYSVGIGQISSEVPQNLSASRPQDRQFILSSKKLLLSDSGFYLCAWSVGGASRETQYFGPGTRLLVL.

V gene TRBV6-6 combines with J gene TRBJ1-6, with TRBD1 as a possible D gene (5 bases). V lost 6 bases, J lost 14 bases, and 14 bases lay in between. The CDR3 spans 12 residues. Germline V gene lookup returns CDR1 MNHNY and CDR2 SVGAGI (reference sequence). The CDR3 nucleotides are TGTGCCAGCAGCCCTCAGGGCTTAGCCCTCCACTTT. Translating it yields CASSPQGLALHF.

The chain employs TRBV28 and TRBJ1-2; D might be TRBD1 (5 bases). The V and J ends lost 3 bases and 7 bases respectively, with 12 bases between them. The CDR3 spans 13 residues. Germline V gene sequence: CDR1 MDHEN, CDR2 SYDVKM. The CDR3 coding sequence is TGTGCCAGCAGTTTTCCTGGAAGGGGTGGCTACACCTTC. Protein: CASSFPGRGGYTF.

The chain links TRBV5-1 to TRBJ2-7; possibly TRBD1 for D (6 bases). Germline CDR1 and CDR2: SGHRS and YFSETQ. The CDR3 loop spans 15 amino acids. V gave up 4 bases and J gave up 2 bases, with 16 bases separating them. CDR3 residues: CASSRPDRPPYEQYF. CDR3 coding DNA: TGCGCCAGCAGCCGCCCGGACAGACCACCCTACGAGCAGTACTTC.

The chain couples TRBV5-1 to TRBJ2-5; 9 positions match TRBD1. From germline, CDR1 is SGHRS and CDR2 YFSETQ. The CDR3 has 14 residues. The trim removed 3 bases at V and 7 bases at J, leaving 7 bases unmatched. The CDR3 spells CASSSTDRGATQYF. The CDR3 nucleotides are TGCGCCAGCAGCTCCACGGACAGGGGAGCGACCCAGTACTTC.

The chain couples TRBV7-9 to TRBJ1-3; D is unresolved. The germline CDR1 and CDR2 sequences are SEHNR and FQNEAQ (reference sequence). The CDR3 consists of 14 residues. V lost 5 bases and J lost 5, with 13 bases in between. The CDR3 DNA reads as TGTGCCAGCAGCAACCGGGCACCCCGAAACACCATATATTTT. This codes for CASSNRAPRNTIYF. The full variable domain, rest sourced from reference TRBV7-9 and TRBJ1-3, is DTGVSQNPRHKITKRGQNVTFRCDPISEHNRLYWYRQTLGQGPEFLTYFQNEAQLEKSRLLSDRFSAERPKGSFSTLEIQRTEQGDSAMYLCASSNRAPRNTIYFGEGSWLTVV.

The rearrangement joins TRBV2 to TRBJ1-5; 7 bases agree with TRBD1. The length of the CDR3 is 14 residues. With 8 bases clipped from V and 7 bases from J, the junction kept 11 bases outside the gene matches. Looked up from germline, CDR1 is SNHLY and CDR2 is FYNNEI. CDR3 DNA sequence: TGTGCCAGCCACTTCGACAGGGTAGGACAGCCCCAGCATTTT. As protein: CASHFDRVGQPQHF.

This chain uses TRBV5-1 with TRBJ2-1; D not certain. The CDR3 covers 13 residues. In germline, CDR1 is SGHRS, CDR2 YFSETQ. The ends were cut back, 2 bases at V and 9 bases at J, with 12 bases in the middle. CDR3 in DNA: TGCGCCAGCAGCTTACGGAGCATGGGTGAGCAGTTCTTC. It codes for CASSLRSMGEQFF.